This TCR beta chain originates from a study of PD-1 blockade in classical Hodgkin lymphoma. Study-level findings and limits: When nivolumab was started under 1 year after ASCT, patients were excluded. Diminished baseline TCR diversity has been reported in newly diagnosed patients relative to healthy donors.

Of note for this clone: Its target is unknown. The junction differs from germline at one of its ends, possibly a read error. The identical CDR3 is also encoded by other nucleotide sequences in the sample.

Using immunoSEQ multiplex PCR, the repertoire was profiled, and TCRdb retains in-frame clones only, with some absent. The top ten clones hold roughly 10% of a sample with 28,000 or so clones, around 69% of them seen once. In every patient, relapse followed autologous stem cell transplantation, while exposure to brentuximab vedotin differed. The CDR3 runs 17 residues. Germline lookup yields CDR1 SEHNR and CDR2 FQNEAQ (reference sequence). Sequenced material: peripheral blood mononuclear cells (PBMCs), taken before the second cycle of nivolumab. The TCR originated in a human donor with classical Hodgkin lymphoma. The chain uses TRBV7-9 and TRBJ1-5, with D tentatively TRBD1 (5 bases). CDR3 nucleotides: TGTGCCAGCGGCTTATCCGGGGGGACGGGTAGCAATCAGCCCCAGCATTTT. Translated, it gives CASGLSGGTGSNQPQHF.